The 29 T cell receptor beta chains in this list originate from one sample, sequenced in a study of T cell clonotyping in hematopoietic cell transplantation. Documented time point: recipient sample about 28 days before transplant, after cytoreduction. Using immunoSEQ multiplex PCR, the repertoire was profiled, and TCRdb retains in-frame clones only, with some absent. The sample lists approximately 22,000 clones, under 90% occurring once. The source was peripheral blood mononuclear cells, collected before stem cell transplant. The receptor source for this set is a man between 18 and 35 years old with biphenotypic leukemia. Some clones in this sample may be carry-over from other donors' samples.

The genes are TRBV29-1 and TRBJ2-2; TRBD1 is a possible D gene (6 bases). The CDR3 runs 15 residues. V was pared by 2 bases and J by 4 bases, with 14 bases between. CDR1 and CDR2 from the germline V gene are SQVTM and ANQGSEA. The CDR3 loop reads CSVEITGSRTGELFF. The DNA of the CDR3 is TGCAGCGTTGAAATCACAGGGTCGCGCACCGGGGAGCTGTTTTTT.

This chain joins TRBV5-1 and TRBJ2-7, with 9 bases fitting TRBD1. V lost 4 bases, J lost 6 bases, and 11 bases stayed unmatched. The CDR3 has 15 residues. CDR1 is SGHRS and CDR2 is YFSETQ in the germline V gene. In DNA form, the CDR3 reads TGCGCCAGCAGCCGTGGACAGGGGCTATCCGGCGAGCAGTACTTC. It is translated as CASSRGQGLSGEQYF.

This clone occurred once. The chain recombines TRBV7-8 with TRBJ2-5; no clear D gene. Germline loops: CDR1 SGHVS, CDR2 FQNEAQ. V dropped 2 bases and J dropped 2 bases, with 15 bases sitting between them. The length of the CDR3 is 16 residues. In DNA form, the CDR3 reads TGTGCCAGCAGCTTAATCCACGGAACCCCTCAAGAGACCCAGTACTTC. Amino acid sequence: CASSLIHGTPQETQYF.

This clone was found once. This chain joins TRBV4-1 and TRBJ1-2; 11 nucleotides align to TRBD1. CDR3 size: 15 residues. V lost 3 bases, J lost 2 bases, and 2 bases stayed unmatched. Germline V gene sequence: CDR1 MGHRA, CDR2 YSYEKL. In DNA form, the CDR3 reads TGCGCCAGCAGCCATCGGACAGGGGGCAACTATGGCTACACCTTC. It yields the protein CASSHRTGGNYGYTF.

The chain combines TRBV6-1 with TRBJ2-7; 12 nucleotides agree with TRBD1. Trimming at V came to 3 bases and at J to 7 bases, leaving 13 bases not matched to a gene. This CDR3 is 17 amino acids long. Germline V gene lookup returns CDR1 MNHNS and CDR2 SASEGT. The CDR3 is CASSDALLGQGAGEQYF. The CDR3 bases are TGTGCCAGCAGTGACGCTTTACTGGGACAGGGGGCTGGGGAGCAGTACTTC.

This clone was counted a single time. The rearrangement uses TRBV4-2 and TRBJ2-5, with TRBD2 matching over 8 bases. V shed 0 bases, J shed 7 bases, and the junction held 4 bases outside the gene matches. CDR3 length: 14 amino acids. Germline-derived CDR1 and CDR2 are LGHNA and YNFKEQ. The CDR3 here is CASSQDRGGSTQYF. For the CDR3, the DNA is TGTGCCAGCAGCCAAGATCGGGGGGGCTCGACCCAGTACTTC.

J is TRBJ1-6 and V is TRBV27, with a possible D match to TRBD1 (6 bases). Trimming took off 6 bases at V and 9 bases at J, with 15 bases between the two ends. Germline-derived CDR1 and CDR2 are MNHEY and SMNVEV (reference sequence). The CDR3 extends over 14 amino acids. CDR3 loop: CASSSTGPPSPLHF. The DNA of the CDR3 is TGTGCCAGCAGCTCAACAGGGCCCCCTTCACCCCTCCACTTT.

This rearrangement joins TRBV6-4 to TRBJ1-1; TRBD1 is a possible D gene (5 bases). The CDR3 is 13 amino acids. Germline V gene sequence: CDR1 MRHNA, CDR2 SNTAGT. Deletions cut 4 bases from V and 1 base from J, with 7 bases between. For the CDR3, the DNA is TGTGCCAGCAGTGCCGGGGCGAACACTGAAGCTTTCTTT. Translating it yields CASSAGANTEAFF.

The genes are TRBV28 and TRBJ2-3; 10 nucleotides agree with TRBD2. J lost 6 bases, V lost 5 bases, and 5 bases had no gene match. The length of the CDR3 is 14 residues. In germline, CDR1 is MDHEN, CDR2 SYDVKM. The CDR3: CASSRAGGRDTQYF. The CDR3 bases are TGTGCCAGCAGTAGAGCGGGAGGGCGGGATACGCAGTATTTT.

CDR3 in DNA: TGCGCCAGCGGACAGGGACCTAACTATGGCTACACCTTC. Its translation: CASGQGPNYGYTF. The gene calls are TRBV5-1 and TRBJ1-2; TRBD1 matches 8 bases. The CDR3 has 13 amino acids. With V trimmed by 7 bases and J by 0 bases, 2 bases remained unmatched. Germline-derived CDR1 and CDR2 are SGHRS and YFSETQ. The whole variable domain, filled in from reference TRBV5-1 and TRBJ1-2, reads KAGVTQTPRYLIKTRGQQVTLSCSPISGHRSVSWYQQTPGQGLQFLFEYFSETQRNKGNFPGRFSGRQFSNSRSEMNVSTLELGDSALYLCASGQGPNYGYTFGSGTRLTVV.

About this clone itself: A read error may account for a junction end that differs from germline. The chain joins TRBV9 to TRBJ1-4, with D possibly matching TRBD1 (5 bases). Germline V CDR1 and CDR2: SGDLS, YYNGEE. The CDR3 contains 13 residues. CDR3 residues: CASSVEGLVPTSF. The CDR3 DNA reads TGTGCCAGCAGCGTCGAGGGGCTGGTGCCCACATCATTT.

The CDR3 region has the DNA TGCAGCGCCCAACAGGGCTTCTCTGGAAACACCATATATTTT. This encodes CSAQQGFSGNTIYF. The rearrangement links TRBV29-1 to TRBJ1-3, with TRBD1 as a possible D gene (6 bases). The V gene lost 7 bases and the J gene lost 0 bases, with 13 bases spanning the gap. The CDR3 is made up of 14 amino acids. Germline CDR1 and CDR2: SQVTM and ANQGSEA.

This chain uses TRBV7-9 with TRBJ2-7; possibly TRBD1 for D (5 bases). The CDR3 spans 13 residues. V was clipped by 7 bases and J by 3 bases, with 13 bases between them. Per the germline V gene, CDR1 is SEHNR and CDR2 is FQNEAQ (reference sequence). CDR3 sequence reads: CASTTKQVYEQYF. DNA of the CDR3: TGTGCCAGCACCACAAAACAGGTCTACGAGCAGTACTTC.

V and J are TRBV7-8 and TRBJ2-7; 7 nucleotides align to TRBD1. This CDR3 is built from 16 residues. V lost 1 base, J lost 6 bases, and 12 bases stayed unmatched. Per the germline V gene, CDR1 is SGHVS and CDR2 is FQNEAQ. CDR3 loop: CASSLEGPGWTGEQYF. Written as DNA, the CDR3 is TGTGCCAGCAGCTTAGAAGGACCGGGTTGGACAGGCGAGCAGTACTTC.

This chain connects TRBV19 to TRBJ1-2, with no clear D. The CDR3 runs 11 residues. Deletions cut 9 bases from V and 6 bases from J, with 11 bases between. CDR1 is LNHDA, CDR2 SQIVND, per germline (reference sequence). CDR3 sequence (DNA): TGTGCCAGCCAAGACCCCAATGGCTACACCTTC. Translated, it gives CASQDPNGYTF.

The chain joins TRBV5-1 to TRBJ1-1; possible D gene TRBD1, 6 bases. The CDR3 consists of 14 residues. Per the germline V gene, CDR1 is SGHRS and CDR2 is YFSETQ. V was cut by 0 bases and J by 6 bases, with 12 bases left in between. CDR3 loop: CASSLGGGAPEAFF. The CDR3 nucleotides read TGCGCCAGCAGCTTGGGCGGGGGGGCCCCTGAAGCTTTCTTT.

The V and J genes are TRBV30 and TRBJ2-2; 7 bases are shared with TRBD2. Per the germline V gene, CDR1 is GTSNPN and CDR2 is SVGIG (reference sequence). The CDR3 sequence is 13 residues long. Trimming removed 7 bases from V and 5 bases from J; junction bases left unmatched: 7. This chain's CDR3 is CASSGGKTGELFF. CDR3 in DNA: TGTGCCTCCTCGGGAGGAAAGACCGGGGAGCTGTTTTTT.

This sequence joins TRBV19 and TRBJ1-1; no reliable D call. Germline V gene data show CDR1 as LNHDA and CDR2 as SQIVND (reference sequence). The CDR3 consists of 14 residues. Trimming stripped 3 bases from V and 1 base from J, with 9 bases between. The CDR3 nucleotides are TGTGCCAGTAGTATCCGCAGTCCGAACACTGAAGCTTTCTTT. Residues: CASSIRSPNTEAFF. The full variable domain, its missing parts supplied by reference TRBV19 and TRBJ1-1, is DGGITQSPKYLFRKEGQNVTLSCEQNLNHDAMYWYRQDPGQGLRLIYYSQIVNDFQKGDIAEGYSVSREKKESFPLTVTSAQKNPTAFYLCASSIRSPNTEAFFGQGTRLTVV.

This clone appeared once. The chain is built from TRBV7-9 and TRBJ1-2; TRBD1 matches at 10 bases. This CDR3 comprises 15 residues. With 5 bases clipped from V and 6 bases from J, the junction kept 9 bases outside the gene matches. Germline V gene lookup returns CDR1 SEHNR and CDR2 FQNEAQ (reference sequence). The CDR3 is CASSRDRGFMDGYTF. In nucleotides, the CDR3 is TGTGCCAGCAGCCGGGACAGGGGTTTCATGGATGGCTACACCTTC.

The chain uses TRBV10-3 and TRBJ1-1, with TRBD1 matching over 9 bases. Germline V gene lookup returns CDR1 ENHRY and CDR2 SYGVKD. Losses at the gene ends were 7 bases for V and 3 bases for J; bases not matched to a gene: 3. This CDR3 is built from 13 residues. CDR3 sequence (DNA): TGTGCCATCACGGGACAGGGAGACACTGAAGCTTTCTTT. Its protein is CAITGQGDTEAFF.

The chain combines TRBV10-3 with TRBJ2-2; 9 bases are a match to TRBD1. Germline values: CDR1 ENHRY, CDR2 SYGVKD. The CDR3 is made up of 14 amino acids. The ends lost 7 bases at V and 3 bases at J; junction bases unmatched: 3. This chain's CDR3 is CAITRQGDTGELFF. As DNA, the CDR3 is TGTGCCATCACCAGACAGGGGGACACCGGGGAGCTGTTTTTT.

The genes are TRBV7-2 and TRBJ2-5; D is undetermined. Trimming cost V 3 bases and J 5 bases, with 10 bases left between them. The CDR3 loop spans 13 amino acids. Looked up from germline, CDR1 is SGHTA and CDR2 is FQGNSA. In DNA, the CDR3 is TGTGCCAGCAGCTTTTCTAGGTTCGAGACCCAGTACTTC. Translated, it gives CASSFSRFETQYF.

The chain carries TRBV5-6 and TRBJ1-2, with a weak D call TRBD1 (5 bases). The CDR3 sequence is 13 residues long. V was clipped by 5 bases and J by 2 bases, with 10 bases between them. Germline CDR1 is SGHDT and CDR2 is YYEEEE. This CDR3 is CASSQGGNYGYTF. DNA for the CDR3: TGTGCCAGCAGTCAGGGAGGGAACTATGGCTACACCTTC.

The chain carries TRBV6-1 and TRBJ2-1, with D perhaps TRBD2 (6 bases). Germline V gene data show CDR1 as MNHNS and CDR2 as SASEGT. The ends were cut back, 0 bases at V and 0 bases at J, with 6 bases in the middle. The CDR3 is 15 residues long. CDR3 in amino acids: CASSEASGSYNEQFF. CDR3 nucleotides: TGTGCCAGCAGTGAAGCTAGCGGCTCCTACAATGAGCAGTTCTTC.

V and J are TRBV13 and TRBJ1-1, with a possible D match to TRBD1 (6 bases). V shed 5 bases and J shed 1 base, with 11 bases lying between them. The CDR3 runs to 14 residues. Germline assignment: CDR1 PRHDT and CDR2 FYEKMQ (reference sequence). In nucleotides, the CDR3 is TGTGCCAGCAGCGATGGACAGCCGAACACTGAAGCTTTCTTT. It encodes CASSDGQPNTEAFF.

The sample holds one count of this clone. The chain employs TRBV4-2 and TRBJ1-1; 10 positions agree with TRBD1. The CDR3 covers 15 residues. Trimming took 3 bases from V and 6 from J; bases not matched to a gene: 7. From germline, CDR1 is LGHNA and CDR2 YNFKEQ. CDR3 DNA: TGTGCCAGCAGCCAGGCCGACAGGGGGCGGCCTGAAGCTTTCTTT. Its protein is CASSQADRGRPEAFF.

CDR3 loop: CASSLDEGVGKTQYF. In DNA, the CDR3 is TGTGCCAGCAGCTTGGACGAAGGGGTTGGGAAGACCCAGTACTTC. The chain couples TRBV5-4 to TRBJ2-5; perhaps TRBD1 as D (5 bases). The CDR3 has 15 amino acids. With 0 bases removed from V and 6 bases from J, the gap between germline ends came to 15 bases. The germline V gene encodes CDR1 SGHNT and CDR2 YYREEE (reference sequence).

This clone came up a few times. This rearrangement joins TRBV2 to TRBJ2-1; 8 positions match TRBD2. Germline CDR1 SNHLY, CDR2 FYNNEI. Germline trimming cut 6 bases from V and 4 bases from J; bases unmatched to any gene: 5. This CDR3 region has 14 residues. The CDR3 loop is CASSESGGYNEQFF. As DNA, the CDR3 is TGTGCCAGCAGCGAGAGCGGGGGTTACAATGAGCAGTTCTTC.

In this sample, this clone turned up once. DNA of the CDR3: TGCGCCAGCAGCGAGGGGACTAGCGGGAGTTCCCTTTTCTACGAGCAGTACTTC. Protein product: CASSEGTSGSSLFYEQYF. This chain links TRBV5-1 with TRBJ2-7; 14 bases fit TRBD2. This CDR3 is 18 amino acids long. Per germline, CDR1 SGHRS and CDR2 YFSETQ. J lost 3 bases, V lost 4 bases, and 12 bases had no gene match. The full variable domain, rest sourced from reference TRBV5-1 and TRBJ2-7, is KAGVTQTPRYLIKTRGQQVTLSCSPISGHRSVSWYQQTPGQGLQFLFEYFSETQRNKGNFPGRFSGRQFSNSRSEMNVSTLELGDSALYLCASSEGTSGSSLFYEQYFGPGTRLTVT.